This TCR beta chain came from a study of cytomegalovirus exposure and HLA in healthy donors. The trim removed 3 bases at V and 5 bases at J, leaving 10 bases unmatched. The CDR3 is 16 amino acids. Per germline, CDR1 SGHRS and CDR2 YFSETQ. Findings and limits, study-wide: Some TCR beta chains (approximately 180 of them) were listed as cytomegalovirus-associated. Later work associated roughly 15,000 TCR beta sequences with HLA alleles at 0.05 false discovery rate. A later analysis found most CMV-associated TCR beta chains apparently HLA-restricted.

As to this clone: Its antigen is unidentified.

Primers: 60 Vbeta forward and 13 Jbeta reverse. Generated by immunoSEQ multiplex PCR, the TCRdb table keeps only in-frame clones and is missing some. The table lists more than 90,000 clones, around four fifths of them singletons, with 0.6% to 0.95% in the top ten. This cohort consisted of healthy bone marrow donors. The TCR was taken from a woman aged 60-75 years in good health and CMV-seronegative. Material for sequencing was PBMCs. This chain uses TRBV5-1 with TRBJ2-5; 10 nucleotides align to TRBD2. The CDR3 reads CASSYIARAGGETQYF. Here the CDR3 DNA reads TGCGCCAGCAGCTATATAGCTAGAGCGGGGGGGGAGACCCAGTACTTC.